The rows below give T cell receptor beta chains drawn from one sample of a study of blood T cell repertoires in COVID-19. Profiled with immunoSEQ multiplex PCR; TCRdb holds only in-frame clones, not every one. The sample includes 450,000 to 500,000 clones, 80% to 90% of them seen just once. Sequencing input: PBMCs or T cells enriched from blood (not recorded which). Every receptor here comes from a woman in her fifties or sixties who had recovered from COVID-19. The CDR3 runs from the conserved cysteine through the conserved F or W. D genes are given only for firm matches. Clone size is given for some rows only: seen once, a few or many times, or a class if the clone is expanded.

V gene	clone size	D gene	J gene	CDR3 protein	CDR3 DNA
TRBV27	.	.	TRBJ1-1	CASSQRVLGTEAFF	TGTGCCAGCAGCCAGAGGGTCCTCGGCACTGAAGCTTTCTTT
TRBV13	.	.	TRBJ1-3	CASSLGQVNSGNTIYF	TGTGCCAGCAGCTTAGGCCAGGTCAACTCTGGAAACACCATATATTTT
TRBV2	once	.	TRBJ1-3	CASSEEAGTGNTIYF	TGTGCCAGCAGTGAAGAGGCAGGGACTGGAAACACCATATATTTT
TRBV2	.	TRBD1	TRBJ2-2	CASSEEGGRNTGELFF	TGTGCCAGCAGTGAAGAAGGGGGCAGGAACACCGGGGAGCTGTTTTTT
TRBV24-1	.	.	TRBJ2-1	CATSPWGDEQFF	TGTGCCACCAGTCCCTGGGGAGATGAGCAGTTCTTC
TRBV6-2/TRBV6-3	.	TRBD1	TRBJ2-6	CASSSGQVFSGANVLTF	TGTGCCAGCAGTTCCGGACAGGTGTTCTCTGGGGCCAACGTCCTGACTTTC
TRBV10-3	.	TRBD1	TRBJ1-4	CAISESPAGQGREKLFF	TGTGCCATCAGTGAGTCGCCGGCGGGACAGGGGAGAGAAAAACTGTTTTTT
TRBV27	.	TRBD1	TRBJ1-2	CASSRTGRVGGYTF	TGTGCCAGCAGTCGGACAGGGAGAGTCGGTGGCTACACCTTC
TRBV24-1	.	.	TRBJ1-2	CATSDNTGNWYGYTF	TGTGCCACCAGTGATAACACAGGGAATTGGTATGGCTACACCTTC
TRBV4-1	.	TRBD1	TRBJ2-7	CASSQGTGVLSGEQYF	TGCGCCAGCAGCCAGGGAACAGGGGTATTATCGGGGGAGCAGTACTTC
TRBV2	.	.	TRBJ2-3	CASSDGARGTDTQYF	TGTGCCAGCAGTGACGGAGCCAGGGGCACAGATACGCAGTATTTT
TRBV5-1	.	.	TRBJ1-3	CASSLAVTGSGNTIYF	TGCGCCAGCAGCTTGGCGGTTACAGGGTCTGGAAACACCATATATTTT
TRBV11-2	.	.	TRBJ1-2	CASSLDLSGYTF	TGTGCCAGCAGCTTAGATCTCAGTGGCTACACCTTC
TRBV7-2	.	TRBD1	TRBJ2-1	CASSYTIRDRGNNEQFF	TGTGCCAGCAGCTATACTATCCGGGACAGGGGGAACAATGAGCAGTTCTTC
TRBV6-1	many	.	TRBJ1-3	CASSEGPSSGNTIYF	TGTGCCAGCAGTGAAGGACCTAGCTCTGGAAACACCATATATTTT
TRBV9	.	.	TRBJ2-1	CASSVGTGNYNEQFF	TGTGCCAGCAGCGTAGGAACAGGGAATTACAATGAGCAGTTCTTC
TRBV11-2	.	.	TRBJ2-1	CASSFSRNNEQFF	TGTGCCAGCAGCTTTTCGAGGAACAATGAGCAGTTCTTC
TRBV2	.	.	TRBJ1-2	CASSDRFGGYTF	TGTGCCAGCAGTGACAGGTTTGGTGGCTACACCTTC
TRBV19	.	TRBD1	TRBJ2-3	CASTPGTGGTDTQYF	TGTGCCAGTACCCCGGGGACAGGGGGCACAGATACGCAGTATTTT
TRBV7-2	.	TRBD2	TRBJ2-1	CASSLDSGGYNEQFF	TGTGCCAGCAGCTTAGATAGCGGGGGCTACAATGAGCAGTTCTTC
TRBV10-3	.	.	TRBJ1-2	CAISEGADYGYTF	TGTGCCATCAGTGAAGGGGCGGACTATGGCTACACCTTC
TRBV7-8	.	.	TRBJ1-5	CASSSRNNQPQHF	TGTGCCAGCAGCTCCCGCAACAACCAGCCCCAGCATTTT
TRBV28	.	TRBD1	TRBJ1-5	CASSPDRVQPQHF	TGTGCCAGCAGCCCAGACAGGGTTCAGCCCCAGCATTTT
TRBV7-9	.	TRBD2	TRBJ2-7	CASSHTSGVPYEQYF	TGTGCCAGCAGCCATACTAGCGGGGTCCCCTACGAGCAGTACTTC
TRBV6-5	.	.	TRBJ1-1	CASSPRTGTEAFF	TGTGCCAGCAGTCCCAGGACGGGAACTGAAGCTTTCTTT
TRBV6-5	.	.	TRBJ1-6	CASSLQGSPLHF	TGTGCCAGCAGCTTACAGGGTTCACCCCTCCACTTT
TRBV24-1	.	.	TRBJ2-3	CATSDFGRDTQYF	TGTGCCACCAGTGATTTTGGGAGAGATACGCAGTATTTT
TRBV3-1/TRBV3-2	once	.	TRBJ2-3	CASSPPGALTQYF	TGTGCCAGCAGCCCCCCGGGAGCGTTGACGCAGTATTTT
TRBV30	.	.	TRBJ1-4	CACDNRVNEKLFF	TGTGCCTGCGATAACAGGGTTAACGAAAAACTGTTTTTT
TRBV5-1	.	TRBD1	TRBJ1-1	CASSPNTGGPTTEAFF	TGCGCCAGCAGCCCAAACACAGGGGGCCCGACCACTGAAGCTTTCTTT
TRBV7-9	.	.	TRBJ1-1	CASSLWGPDTEAFF	TGTGCCAGCAGCTTATGGGGGCCGGACACTGAAGCTTTCTTT
TRBV5-5	.	TRBD2	TRBJ2-1	CASTPGLAGGNEQFF	TGTGCCAGCACCCCTGGACTAGCGGGGGGCAATGAGCAGTTCTTC
TRBV10-1	once	.	TRBJ2-3	CASSGQVTDTQYF	TGCGCCAGCAGTGGACAGGTCACAGATACGCAGTATTTT
TRBV19	.	TRBD1	TRBJ1-2	CASSIPPGQGPYGYTF	TGTGCCAGTAGTATACCTCCGGGACAGGGCCCCTATGGCTACACCTTC
TRBV25-1	few	.	TRBJ2-4	CASSTRNSSDNQYF	TGTGCCAGCAGTACCAGGAACTCTTCAGACAATCAGTACTTC
TRBV5-1	.	TRBD1	TRBJ2-1	CASSFRTGENEQFF	TGCGCCAGCAGCTTCCGGACAGGGGAAAATGAGCAGTTCTTC
TRBV30	.	.	TRBJ1-5	CAWSSPGQPQHF	TGTGCCTGGAGTTCCCCGGGGCAGCCCCAGCATTTT
TRBV6-5	.	TRBD1	TRBJ1-1	CASIGTDTEAFF	TGTGCCAGCATTGGGACAGACACTGAAGCTTTCTTT
TRBV2	few	.	TRBJ2-3	CASSPTSATRTDTQYF	TGTGCCAGCAGCCCAACTAGTGCAACCCGCACAGATACGCAGTATTTT
TRBV4-1	.	.	TRBJ2-1	CASSQNIVPGNEQFF	TGCGCCAGCAGCCAGAACATAGTCCCGGGGAATGAGCAGTTCTTC
TRBV30	.	.	TRBJ2-4	CAWSVPRKNIQYF	TGTGCCTGGAGTGTACCCAGGAAAAACATTCAGTACTTC
TRBV10-2	.	TRBD1	TRBJ1-2	CASSWGQGRANYGYTF	TGCGCCAGCAGTTGGGGACAGGGGCGAGCTAACTATGGCTACACCTTC
TRBV19	.	TRBD2	TRBJ2-5	CASSSRRLAGPQETQYF	TGTGCCAGTAGTTCGCGCCGACTAGCGGGTCCACAAGAGACCCAGTACTTC
TRBV19	.	TRBD1	TRBJ1-4	CATTSYPGQGASGEKLFF	TGTGCCACCACCTCGTACCCGGGACAGGGGGCATCGGGTGAAAAACTGTTTTTT
TRBV27	.	TRBD1	TRBJ1-4	CASSRQGNNEKLFF	TGTGCCAGCAGTCGACAGGGTAACAATGAAAAACTGTTTTTT
TRBV29-1	.	TRBD1	TRBJ2-5	CSVDYRGTPQETQYF	TGCAGCGTTGATTACAGGGGTACCCCCCAAGAGACCCAGTACTTC
TRBV12-5	.	.	TRBJ2-5	CASGSTAQETQYF	TGTGCTAGTGGTTCGACAGCCCAAGAGACCCAGTACTTC
TRBV4-1	few	.	TRBJ1-1	CASSQSQTMNTEAFF	TGCGCCAGCAGCCAGTCACAGACCATGAACACTGAAGCTTTCTTT
TRBV4-1	.	.	TRBJ1-4	CASSARGETGEKLFF	TGCGCCAGCAGTGCGCGTGGGGAGACGGGAGAAAAACTGTTTTTT
TRBV19	.	.	TRBJ2-4	CASSIDLAVSGSKNIQYF	TGTGCCAGTAGTATAGACTTAGCGGTTTCAGGATCCAAAAACATTCAGTACTTC
TRBV5-1	.	.	TRBJ1-3	CASSLDRGTGNTIYF	TGCGCCAGCAGCTTGGATCGGGGGACGGGAAACACCATATATTTT